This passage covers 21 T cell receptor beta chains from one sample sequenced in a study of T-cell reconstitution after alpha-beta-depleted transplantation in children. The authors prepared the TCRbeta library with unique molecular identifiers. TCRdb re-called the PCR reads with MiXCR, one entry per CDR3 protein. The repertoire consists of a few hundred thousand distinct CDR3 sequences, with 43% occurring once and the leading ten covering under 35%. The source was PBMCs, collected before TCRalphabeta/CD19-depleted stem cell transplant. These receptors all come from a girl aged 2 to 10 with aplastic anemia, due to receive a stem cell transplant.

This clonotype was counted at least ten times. In DNA, the CDR3 is TGTGCCATCAGTGCCCACAGGGAGACTAATGAAAAACTGTTTTTT. Its protein is CAISAHRETNEKLFF. The chain recombines TRBV10-3 with TRBJ1-4; TRBD1 might be the D (6 bases). Germline CDR1 is ENHRY and CDR2 is SYGVKD. CDR3 size: 15 residues. The V gene lost 4 bases and the J gene lost 2 bases, with 11 bases spanning the gap.

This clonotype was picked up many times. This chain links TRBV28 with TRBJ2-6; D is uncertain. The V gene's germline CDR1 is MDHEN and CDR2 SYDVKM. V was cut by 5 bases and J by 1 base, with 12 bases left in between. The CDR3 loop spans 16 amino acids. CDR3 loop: CASSPHTVSGANVLTF. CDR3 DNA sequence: TGTGCCAGCAGTCCCCACACGGTTTCTGGGGCCAACGTCCTGACTTTC.

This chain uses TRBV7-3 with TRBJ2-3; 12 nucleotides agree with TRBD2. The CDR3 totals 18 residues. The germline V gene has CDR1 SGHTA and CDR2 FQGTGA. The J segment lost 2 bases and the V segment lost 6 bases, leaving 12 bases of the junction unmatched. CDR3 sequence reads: CASSTAGTSGLSTDTQYF. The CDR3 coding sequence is TGTGCCAGCAGTACGGCCGGGACTAGCGGGTTATCCACAGATACGCAGTATTTT.

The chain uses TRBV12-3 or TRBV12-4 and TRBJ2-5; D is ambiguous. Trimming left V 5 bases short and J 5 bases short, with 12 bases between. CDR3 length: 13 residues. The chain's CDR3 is CASSPELHETQYF. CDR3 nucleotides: TGTGCCAGCAGTCCCGAACTACACGAGACCCAGTACTTC.

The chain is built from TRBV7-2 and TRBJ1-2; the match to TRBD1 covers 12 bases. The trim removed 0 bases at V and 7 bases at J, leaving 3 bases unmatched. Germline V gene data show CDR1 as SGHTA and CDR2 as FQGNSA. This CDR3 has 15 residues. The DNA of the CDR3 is TGTGCCAGCAGCTTAGCGGGACAGGGGGCGACTGGCTACACCTTC. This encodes CASSLAGQGATGYTF.

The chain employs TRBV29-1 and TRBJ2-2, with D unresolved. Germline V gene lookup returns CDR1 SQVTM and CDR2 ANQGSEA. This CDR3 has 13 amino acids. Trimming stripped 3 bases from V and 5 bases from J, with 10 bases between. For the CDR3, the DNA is TGCAGCGTTGATCTGCGGCCGACCGGGGAGCTGTTTTTT. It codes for CSVDLRPTGELFF.

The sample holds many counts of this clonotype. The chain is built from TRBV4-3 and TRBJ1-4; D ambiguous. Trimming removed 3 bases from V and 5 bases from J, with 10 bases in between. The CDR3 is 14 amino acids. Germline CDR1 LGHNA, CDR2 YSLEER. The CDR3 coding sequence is TGCGCCAGCAGCCAGGGGAGGGCGAATGAAAAACTGTTTTTT. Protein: CASSQGRANEKLFF.

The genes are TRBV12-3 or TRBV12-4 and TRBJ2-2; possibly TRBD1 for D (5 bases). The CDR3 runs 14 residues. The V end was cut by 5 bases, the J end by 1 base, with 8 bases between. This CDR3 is CASSIRGNTGELFF. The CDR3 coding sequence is TGTGCCAGCAGTATAAGGGGGAACACCGGGGAGCTGTTTTTT.

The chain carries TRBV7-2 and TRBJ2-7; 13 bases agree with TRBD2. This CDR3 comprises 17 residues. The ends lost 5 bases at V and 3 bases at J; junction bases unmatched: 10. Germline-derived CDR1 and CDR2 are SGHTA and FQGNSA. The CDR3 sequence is CASSPPGLAGQYYEQYF. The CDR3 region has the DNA TGTGCCAGCAGCCCTCCGGGACTAGCGGGGCAATACTACGAGCAGTACTTC.

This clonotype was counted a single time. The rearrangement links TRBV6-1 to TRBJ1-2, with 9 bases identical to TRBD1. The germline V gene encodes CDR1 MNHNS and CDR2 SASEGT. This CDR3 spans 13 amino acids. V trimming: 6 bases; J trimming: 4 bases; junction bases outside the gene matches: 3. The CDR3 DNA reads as TGTGCCAGCAGAGGGACAGGGACCTATGGCTACACCTTC. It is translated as CASRGTGTYGYTF.

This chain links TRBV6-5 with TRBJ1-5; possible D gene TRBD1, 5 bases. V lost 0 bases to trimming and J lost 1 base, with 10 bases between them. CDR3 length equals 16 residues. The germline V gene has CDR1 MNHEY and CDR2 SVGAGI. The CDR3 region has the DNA TGTGCCAGCAGTTACTCCGGGGCAGCGAGCAATCAGCCCCAGCATTTT. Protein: CASSYSGAASNQPQHF.

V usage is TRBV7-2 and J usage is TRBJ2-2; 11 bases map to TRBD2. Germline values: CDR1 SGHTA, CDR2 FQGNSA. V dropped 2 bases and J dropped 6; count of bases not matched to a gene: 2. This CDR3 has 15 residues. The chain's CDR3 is CASSLIAGGAGELFF. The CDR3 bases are TGTGCCAGCAGCTTAATAGCGGGGGGGGCCGGGGAGCTGTTTTTT.

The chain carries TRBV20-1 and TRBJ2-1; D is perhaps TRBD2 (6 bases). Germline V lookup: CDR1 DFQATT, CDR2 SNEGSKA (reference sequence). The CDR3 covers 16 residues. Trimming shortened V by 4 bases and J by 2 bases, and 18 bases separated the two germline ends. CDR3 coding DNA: TGCAGTGCTAAGAACTCCGGGAGACCAACCTACAATGAGCAGTTCTTC. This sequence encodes CSAKNSGRPTYNEQFF.

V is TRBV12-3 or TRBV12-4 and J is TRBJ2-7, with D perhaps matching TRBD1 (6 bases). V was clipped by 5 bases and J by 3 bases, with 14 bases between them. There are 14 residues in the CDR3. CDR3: CASSPHVGGYEQYF. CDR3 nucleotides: TGTGCCAGCAGTCCTCACGTAGGGGGCTACGAGCAGTACTTC.

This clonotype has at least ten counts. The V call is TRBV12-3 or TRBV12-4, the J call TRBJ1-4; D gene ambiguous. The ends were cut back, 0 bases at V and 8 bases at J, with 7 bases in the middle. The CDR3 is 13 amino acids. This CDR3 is CASSLAATEKLFF. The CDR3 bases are TGTGCCAGCAGTTTAGCGGCAACAGAAAAACTGTTTTTT.

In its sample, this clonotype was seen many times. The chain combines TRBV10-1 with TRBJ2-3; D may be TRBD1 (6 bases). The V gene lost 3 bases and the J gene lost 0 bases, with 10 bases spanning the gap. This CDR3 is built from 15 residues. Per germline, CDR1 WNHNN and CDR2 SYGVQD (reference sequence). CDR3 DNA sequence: TGCGCCAGCAGTGATTCGGGACATAGCACAGATACGCAGTATTTT. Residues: CASSDSGHSTDTQYF.

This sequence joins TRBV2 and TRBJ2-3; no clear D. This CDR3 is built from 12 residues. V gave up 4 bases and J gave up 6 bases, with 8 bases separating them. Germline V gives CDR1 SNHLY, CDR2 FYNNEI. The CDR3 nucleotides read TGTGCCAGCAGTGGCCGCCAGGATACGCAGTATTTT. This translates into CASSGRQDTQYF. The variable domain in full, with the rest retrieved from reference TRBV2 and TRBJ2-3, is EPEVTQTPSHQVTQMGQEVILRCVPISNHLYFYWYRQILGQKVEFLVSFYNNEISEKSEIFDDQFSVERPDGSNFTLKIRSTKLEDSAMYFCASSGRQDTQYFGPGTRLTVL.

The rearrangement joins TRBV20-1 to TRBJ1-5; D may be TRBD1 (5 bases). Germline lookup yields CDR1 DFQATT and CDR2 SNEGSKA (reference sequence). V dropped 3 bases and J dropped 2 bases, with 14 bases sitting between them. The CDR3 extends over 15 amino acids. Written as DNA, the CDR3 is TGCAGTGCTAGGATTCAGGGCCTGGGCAATCAGCCCCAGCATTTT. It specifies CSARIQGLGNQPQHF.

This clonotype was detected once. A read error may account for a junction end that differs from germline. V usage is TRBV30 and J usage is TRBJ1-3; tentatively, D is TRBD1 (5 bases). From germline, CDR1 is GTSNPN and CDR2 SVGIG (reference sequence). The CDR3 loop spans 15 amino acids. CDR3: CAWSVEGSTGNTIHF. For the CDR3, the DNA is TGTGCCTGGAGTGTAGAGGGGTCTACTGGAAACACCATACATTTT.

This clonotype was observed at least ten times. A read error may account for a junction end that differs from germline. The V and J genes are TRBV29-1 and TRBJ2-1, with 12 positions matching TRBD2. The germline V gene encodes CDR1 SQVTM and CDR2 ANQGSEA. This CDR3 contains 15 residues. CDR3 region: CSVEAPSGRGNEQFF. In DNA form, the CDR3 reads TGCAGCGTAGAAGCTCCTAGCGGGAGGGGTAATGAGCAGTTCTTC.

The CDR3 sequence: CASSLSPTRDRGQNEQFF. The CDR3 bases are TGTGCCAGCAGCCTATCCCCCACGCGGGACAGGGGGCAGAATGAGCAGTTCTTC. The chain combines TRBV7-6 with TRBJ2-1; 12 nucleotides align to TRBD1. The V gene's germline CDR1 is SGHVS and CDR2 FNYEAQ. The length of the CDR3 is 18 residues. The V gene end was trimmed by 5 bases and the J gene end by 7 bases; junction bases not matched to a gene: 15.